A selection of T cell receptor beta chains follows, all from one sample in a study of shared clonotypes between healthy human individuals. Data came from immunoSEQ multiplex PCR; TCRdb stores just in-frame clones and leaves some out. The table shows 1.5 million to 2.5 million clones, with about 95% occurring only once. Sequencing used naive CD8+ T cells sorted from blood. These receptors were taken from a man younger than 35 in good health. Each CDR3 is given with its conserved first and last residue. A D gene is named only where the DNA matches it firmly. The listing skips clone size in some rows; elsewhere it reads once, few, many or a size class.

TRBJ2-7	TRBV29-1	TRBD2	.	CSVLAGGPSYEQYF	TGCAGCGTTCTAGCGGGGGGACCTTCCTACGAGCAGTACTTC
TRBJ1-3	TRBV10-3	.	once	CAIKWGNTIYF	TGTGCCATCAAATGGGGAAACACCATATATTTT
TRBJ2-5	TRBV9	TRBD2	.	CASSPLLAGDSGETQYF	TGTGCCAGCAGCCCCTTACTAGCGGGAGATTCTGGAGAGACCCAGTACTTC
TRBJ2-7	TRBV4-1	.	.	CASSQTTEAAYEQYF	TGCGCCAGCAGCCAAACGACAGAGGCAGCCTACGAGCAGTACTTC
TRBJ1-1	TRBV13	.	.	CASSLVASPAFF	TGTGCCAGCAGCTTAGTGGCCAGTCCGGCTTTCTTT
TRBJ1-4	TRBV25-1	.	.	CASSEWETEKLFF	TGTGCCAGCAGTGAATGGGAGACCGAAAAACTGTTTTTT
TRBJ2-1	TRBV6-4	.	.	CASREGNTNEQFF	TGTGCCAGCAGGGAAGGCAACACCAATGAGCAGTTCTTC
TRBJ2-2	TRBV4-3	TRBD2	.	CASSQVAGQFTGELFF	TGCGCCAGCAGCCAAGTAGCGGGACAATTCACCGGGGAGCTGTTTTTT
TRBJ2-3	TRBV7-9	TRBD1	.	CASSSGTGRVTDTQYF	TGTGCCAGCAGCTCCGGGACAGGGAGGGTCACAGATACGCAGTATTTT
TRBJ1-1	TRBV11-2	.	.	CASSFLRPEAFF	TGTGCCAGCAGCTTCCTCCGGCCTGAAGCTTTCTTT
TRBJ2-7	TRBV27	.	.	CASSNLGYEQYF	TGTGCCAGCAGTAACCTCGGCTACGAGCAGTACTTC
TRBJ2-3	TRBV4-3	.	once	CASSQSTPIRYPTDTQYF	TGCGCCAGCAGCCAATCGACCCCGATTCGTTACCCCACAGATACGCAGTATTTT
TRBJ2-7	TRBV7-9	TRBD1	.	CASSLGQGVRAEQYF	TGTGCCAGCAGCTTAGGGCAGGGGGTAAGGGCCGAGCAGTACTTC
TRBJ2-2	TRBV19	.	.	CASSIDLSTGELFF	TGTGCCAGTAGTATAGATCTAAGCACCGGGGAGCTGTTTTTT
TRBJ1-5	TRBV7-8	TRBD1	.	CASSRGQGGNQPQHF	TGTGCCAGCAGCCGCGGACAGGGCGGTAATCAGCCCCAGCATTTT
TRBJ1-2	TRBV7-9	.	few	CASSLLEQVNYGYTF	TGTGCCAGCAGCTTATTGGAGCAGGTTAACTATGGCTACACCTTC
TRBJ2-2	TRBV6-6	.	.	CASSDSLYTGELFF	TGTGCCAGCAGTGACAGTTTATACACCGGGGAGCTGTTTTTT
TRBJ2-7	TRBV27	TRBD1	.	CASSFVGTGTYEQYF	TGTGCCAGCAGTTTCGTCGGGACAGGTACCTACGAGCAGTACTTC
TRBJ2-4	TRBV14	.	.	CASSRDTLAKNIQYF	TGTGCCAGCAGCCGGGACACTTTAGCCAAAAACATTCAGTACTTC
TRBJ2-3	TRBV11-2	TRBD2	.	CASSLRTSGGEDTQYF	TGTGCCAGCAGCTTAAGGACTAGCGGGGGTGAAGATACGCAGTATTTT
TRBJ1-2	TRBV29-1	TRBD1	.	CSVYGTAYYGYTF	TGCAGCGTTTATGGGACAGCCTACTATGGCTACACCTTC
TRBJ2-7	TRBV6-1	.	.	CASSETQGFAYEQYF	TGTGCCAGCAGTGAAACACAGGGTTTTGCCTACGAGCAGTACTTC
TRBJ1-4	TRBV5-6	.	.	CASSPPQARGAEKLFF	TGTGCCAGCAGCCCCCCCCAGGCCAGGGGTGCTGAAAAACTGTTTTTT
TRBJ1-2	TRBV7-9	.	.	CASSLGSLGGSYGYTF	TGTGCCAGCAGCTTAGGATCTCTAGGGGGGAGCTATGGCTACACCTTC
TRBJ2-3	TRBV9	TRBD1	.	CASSVGGQGGDTQYF	TGTGCCAGCAGCGTGGGGGGACAGGGAGGAGATACGCAGTATTTT
TRBJ1-5	TRBV5-6	.	.	CASSLQGSNQPQHF	TGTGCCAGCAGCTTACAGGGTAGCAATCAGCCCCAGCATTTT
TRBJ2-7	TRBV28	TRBD1	.	CASSMTGGSYEQYF	TGTGCCAGCAGTATGACAGGGGGTAGCTACGAGCAGTACTTC
TRBJ1-6	TRBV11-3	.	.	CASSLKFELGPLHF	TGTGCCAGCAGCTTAAAATTCGAATTAGGACCCCTCCACTTT
TRBJ2-7	TRBV11-2	TRBD2	.	CASSLGLAGVYEQYF	TGTGCCAGCAGCCTAGGACTAGCGGGAGTTTACGAGCAGTACTTC
TRBJ2-3	TRBV7-6	TRBD1	.	CASSWDSEGPSTDTQYF	TGTGCCAGCAGCTGGGACAGCGAAGGTCCTAGCACAGATACGCAGTATTTT
TRBJ2-7	TRBV27	.	.	CASSWKGWSYEQYF	TGTGCCAGCAGTTGGAAGGGTTGGTCCTACGAGCAGTACTTC
TRBJ2-7	TRBV28	.	.	CASSYEVASYEQYF	TGTGCCAGCAGCTACGAGGTAGCCTCCTACGAGCAGTACTTC
TRBJ2-1	TRBV27	.	.	CASSLGGLYNEQFF	TGTGCCAGCAGTTTAGGAGGGCTTTACAATGAGCAGTTCTTC
TRBJ2-7	TRBV7-9	.	.	CASSLTGSSYEQYF	TGTGCCAGCAGCTTGACAGGTTCGTCATACGAGCAGTACTTC
TRBJ2-7	TRBV6-1	TRBD1	once	CASSPGTVPYEQYF	TGTGCCAGCAGCCCCGGGACAGTTCCCTACGAGCAGTACTTC
TRBJ2-1	TRBV7-9	.	.	CASSFSAVSEQFF	TGTGCCAGCAGCTTCTCGGCGGTTAGTGAGCAGTTCTTC
TRBJ2-1	TRBV7-6	TRBD2	once	CASSLEVWASGQKGNEQFF	TGTGCCAGCAGCTTAGAGGTGTGGGCTAGCGGCCAAAAGGGAAATGAGCAGTTCTTC
TRBJ2-2	TRBV7-7	.	few	CASSHRWGGELFF	TGTGCTAGCAGCCACCGATGGGGAGGGGAGCTGTTTTTT
TRBJ2-7	TRBV2	.	.	CASTPDSTYEQYF	TGTGCCAGCACCCCGGACAGTACCTACGAGCAGTACTTC
TRBJ1-5	TRBV5-6	TRBD1	.	CASSLAGTGVQPQHF	TGTGCCAGCAGCTTGGCCGGGACAGGGGTTCAGCCCCAGCATTTT
TRBJ2-1	TRBV4-1	.	.	CASSQQPTYNEQFF	TGCGCCAGCAGCCAACAGCCAACCTACAATGAGCAGTTCTTC
TRBJ2-7	TRBV7-9	TRBD1	.	CASSLLRQGTYEQYF	TGTGCCAGCAGCTTACTGCGACAGGGCACCTACGAGCAGTACTTC
TRBJ2-4	TRBV5-8	.	.	CASFQGVIQYF	TGTGCCAGTTTCCAGGGAGTCATTCAGTACTTC
TRBJ2-4	TRBV15	.	once	CATSREGTKNIQYF	TGTGCCACCAGCAGAGAGGGTACCAAAAACATTCAGTACTTC